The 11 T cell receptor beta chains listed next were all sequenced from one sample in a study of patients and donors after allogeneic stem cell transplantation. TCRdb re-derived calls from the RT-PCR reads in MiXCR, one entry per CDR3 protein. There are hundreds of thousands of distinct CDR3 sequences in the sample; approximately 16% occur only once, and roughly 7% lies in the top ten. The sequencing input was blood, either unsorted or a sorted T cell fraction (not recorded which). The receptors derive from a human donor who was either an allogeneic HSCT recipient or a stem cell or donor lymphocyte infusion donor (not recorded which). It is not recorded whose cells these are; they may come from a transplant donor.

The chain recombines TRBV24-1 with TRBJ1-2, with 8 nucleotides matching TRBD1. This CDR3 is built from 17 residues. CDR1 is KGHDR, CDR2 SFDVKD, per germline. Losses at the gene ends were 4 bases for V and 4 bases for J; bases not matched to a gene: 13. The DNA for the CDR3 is TGTGCCACCAGTGAAACGGCTGGGGACAGGCCCCTCTATGGCTACACCTTC. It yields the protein CATSETAGDRPLYGYTF.

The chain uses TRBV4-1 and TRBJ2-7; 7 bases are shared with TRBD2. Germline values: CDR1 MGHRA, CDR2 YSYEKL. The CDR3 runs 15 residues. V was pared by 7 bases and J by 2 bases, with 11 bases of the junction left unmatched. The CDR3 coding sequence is TGCGCCAGCAAACCGACCGAGCGGGGCCCCTACGAGCAGTACTTC. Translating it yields CASKPTERGPYEQYF.

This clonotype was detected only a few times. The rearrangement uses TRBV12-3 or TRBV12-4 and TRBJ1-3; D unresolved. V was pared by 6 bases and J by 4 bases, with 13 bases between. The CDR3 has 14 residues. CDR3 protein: CASSLTSNGNTIYF. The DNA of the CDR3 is TGTGCCAGCAGCCTTACATCAAACGGAAACACCATATATTTT.

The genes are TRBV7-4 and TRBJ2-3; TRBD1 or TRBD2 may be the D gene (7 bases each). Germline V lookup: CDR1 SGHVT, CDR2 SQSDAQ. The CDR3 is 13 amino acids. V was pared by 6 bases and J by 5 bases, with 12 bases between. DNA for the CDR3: TGTGCCAGCAGAGACAGGGAGGGAGATACGCAGTATTTT. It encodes CASRDREGDTQYF.

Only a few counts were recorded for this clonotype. CDR3 sequence (DNA): TGTGCCAGCAGTTACCTCTCTGGAAACACCATATATTTT. As protein: CASSYLSGNTIYF. This chain joins TRBV6-6 and TRBJ1-3; no clear D. The CDR3 runs to 13 residues. CDR1 and CDR2 from the germline V gene are MNHNY and SVGAGI (reference sequence). Trimming pared 2 bases from V and 0 bases from J, leaving 2 bases between.

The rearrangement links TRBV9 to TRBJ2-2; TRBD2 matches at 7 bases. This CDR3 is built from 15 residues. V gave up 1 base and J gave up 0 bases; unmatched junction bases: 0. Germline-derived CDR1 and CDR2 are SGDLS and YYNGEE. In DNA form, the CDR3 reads TGTGCCAGCAGCGTAAGCGGGACGAACACCGGGGAGCTGTTTTTT. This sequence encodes CASSVSGTNTGELFF.

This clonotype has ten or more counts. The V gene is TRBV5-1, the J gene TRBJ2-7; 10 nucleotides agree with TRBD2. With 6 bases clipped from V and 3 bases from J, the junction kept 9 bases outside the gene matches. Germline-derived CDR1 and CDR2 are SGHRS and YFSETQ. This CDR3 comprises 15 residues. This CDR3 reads CASKVVASGSYEQYF. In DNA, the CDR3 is TGCGCCAGCAAAGTCGTGGCTAGCGGGAGCTACGAGCAGTACTTC.

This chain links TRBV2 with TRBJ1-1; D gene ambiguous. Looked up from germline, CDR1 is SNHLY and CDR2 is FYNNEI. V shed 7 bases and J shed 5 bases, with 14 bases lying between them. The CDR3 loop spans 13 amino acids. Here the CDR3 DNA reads TGTGCCAGCACTCTACGCTGGGGTACTGAAGCTTTCTTT. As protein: CASTLRWGTEAFF.

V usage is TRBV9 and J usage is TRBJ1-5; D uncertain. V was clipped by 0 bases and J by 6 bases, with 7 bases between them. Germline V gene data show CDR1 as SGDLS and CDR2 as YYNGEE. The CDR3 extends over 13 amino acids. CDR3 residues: CASSVGESQPQHF. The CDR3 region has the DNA TGTGCCAGCAGCGTAGGGGAAAGTCAGCCCCAGCATTTT.

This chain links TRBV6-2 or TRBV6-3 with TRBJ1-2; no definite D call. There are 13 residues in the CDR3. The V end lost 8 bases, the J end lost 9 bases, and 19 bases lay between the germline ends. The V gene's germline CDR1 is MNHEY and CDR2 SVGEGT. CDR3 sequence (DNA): TGTGCCAGCGGGAATTCCGCTTTCTACCGCTACACCTTC. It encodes CASGNSAFYRYTF.

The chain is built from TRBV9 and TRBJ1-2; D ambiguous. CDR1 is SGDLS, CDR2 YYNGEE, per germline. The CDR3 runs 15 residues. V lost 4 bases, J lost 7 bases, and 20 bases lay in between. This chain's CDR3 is CASSSSTHRMGGYTF. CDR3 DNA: TGTGCCAGCAGCTCGAGTACCCACCGTATGGGTGGCTACACCTTC. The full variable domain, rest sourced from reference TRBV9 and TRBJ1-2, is DSGVTQTPKHLITATGQRVTLRCSPRSGDLSVYWYQQSLDQGLQFLIQYYNGEERAKGNILERFSAQQFPDLHSELNLSSLELGDSALYFCASSSSTHRMGGYTFGSGTRLTVV.